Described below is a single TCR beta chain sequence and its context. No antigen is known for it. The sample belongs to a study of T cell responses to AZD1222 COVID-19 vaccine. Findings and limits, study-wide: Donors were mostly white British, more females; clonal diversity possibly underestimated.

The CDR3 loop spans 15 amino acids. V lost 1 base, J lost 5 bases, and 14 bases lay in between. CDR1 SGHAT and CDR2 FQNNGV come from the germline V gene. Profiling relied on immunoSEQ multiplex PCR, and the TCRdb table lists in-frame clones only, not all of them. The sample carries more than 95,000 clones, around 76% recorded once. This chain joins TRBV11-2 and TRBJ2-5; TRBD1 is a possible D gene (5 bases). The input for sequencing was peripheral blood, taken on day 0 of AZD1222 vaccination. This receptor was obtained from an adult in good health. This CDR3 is CASSLGQGARETQYF. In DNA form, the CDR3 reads TGTGCCAGCAGCTTAGGTCAGGGTGCGCGGGAGACCCAGTACTTC.